The entry below describes one T cell receptor beta chain. The CDR3 is 15 amino acids. V shed 0 bases and J shed 2 bases, with 11 bases lying between them. Per the germline V gene, CDR1 is SGDLS and CDR2 is YYNGEE. The sample originates from a study of control samples from healthy donors and cancer patients. Sequencing used immunoSEQ multiplex PCR; TCRdb keeps in-frame clones, though not all of them. The sample shows about 140,000 clones, roughly nine tenths of them seen only once. The chain joins TRBV9 to TRBJ1-2; D possibly corresponds to TRBD1 (6 bases). Sequencing input: blood. This clonotype originated in a young woman in good health. The CDR3 loop is CASSVVATGNYGYTF. CDR3 bases: TGTGCCAGCAGCGTAGTCGCTACAGGGAACTATGGCTACACCTTC. The full variable domain, with the rest looked up from reference TRBV9 and TRBJ1-2, is DSGVTQTPKHLITATGQRVTLRCSPRSGDLSVYWYQQSLDQGLQFLIQYYNGEERAKGNILERFSAQQFPDLHSELNLSSLELGDSALYFCASSVVATGNYGYTFGSGTRLTVV.